What follows are 31 T cell receptor beta chains derived from one specimen sequenced in a study of blood T cell repertoires in COVID-19 (dated by TCRdb to 2018 to 2020). Library construction relied on the immunoSEQ multiplex PCR assay. The immuneACCESS repertoire file appears here via TCRdb, limited to in-frame rearrangements. These files lack a portion of the clones; in checked studies, under half of the deficit traces to unresolved V genes, and the cause of the others is not known. Counted in this sample were approximately 50,000 clones; about nine tenths of them appeared once. The ten largest clones take up around 9% of the sample. Source material: peripheral blood. Receptor source: a man aged 80 or over with active or convalescent COVID-19.

The V and J genes are TRBV7-8 and TRBJ2-5; D is perhaps TRBD2 (6 bases). Germline CDR1 and CDR2: SGHVS and FQNEAQ. There are 13 residues in the CDR3. Trimming removed 8 bases from V and 1 base from J, with 11 bases in between. CDR3 sequence reads: CASLRGLQETQYF. Here the CDR3 DNA reads TGTGCCAGCCTAAGGGGACTCCAAGAGACCCAGTACTTC.

The V call is TRBV18, the J call TRBJ2-3; 7 positions agree with TRBD1. This CDR3 contains 16 residues. The V and J ends lost 0 bases and 2 bases, in that order; junction bases with no gene match: 5. Germline CDR1 reads KGHSH; CDR2 reads LQKENI. The CDR3: CASSPPTGTDTDTQYF. The CDR3 DNA sequence: TGTGCCAGCTCACCACCGACCGGGACAGACACAGATACGCAGTATTTT.

V and J are TRBV3-1 (or the pseudogene TRBV3-2) and TRBJ2-7; 10 bases map to TRBD1. Germline V CDR1 and CDR2: LGHDT, YNNKEL (reference sequence). The junction had 8 bases not matched to a gene; V was cut back by 6 bases and J by 9 bases. The CDR3 totals 13 residues. CDR3 nucleotides: TGTGCCAGCAGTTTAGACAGGGGGCGGGTGCAGTACTTC. This translates into CASSLDRGRVQYF.

This chain links TRBV9 with TRBJ2-3, with 10 bases identical to TRBD1. CDR1 is SGDLS, CDR2 YYNGEE, per germline. The V and J ends lost 2 bases and 3 bases, in that order; junction bases with no gene match: 6. The CDR3 is 16 residues long. The CDR3 DNA is TGTGCCAGCAGCGTCTTTGGACAGGGGGGTACAGATACGCAGTATTTT. Amino acids: CASSVFGQGGTDTQYF.

This chain joins TRBV28 and TRBJ2-7, with D uncertain. The CDR3 consists of 13 residues. Germline V CDR1 and CDR2: MDHEN, SYDVKM. The germline V and J ends were trimmed by 0 bases and 6 bases, with 9 bases remaining between them. CDR3: CASSLWATGEQYF. The CDR3 DNA reads as TGTGCCAGCAGTTTATGGGCTACGGGCGAGCAGTACTTC.

The V call is TRBV5-1, the J call TRBJ2-1; D gene unclear. The germline V and J ends were trimmed by 0 bases and 4 bases, with 11 bases remaining between them. This CDR3 contains 15 residues. CDR1 and CDR2 (germline): SGHRS, YFSETQ. CDR3 bases: TGCGCCAGCAGCTTGGCTCCTAGTGGTTACAATGAGCAGTTCTTC. It codes for CASSLAPSGYNEQFF. The full variable domain, completed using reference TRBV5-1 and TRBJ2-1, is KAGVTQTPRYLIKTRGQQVTLSCSPISGHRSVSWYQQTPGQGLQFLFEYFSETQRNKGNFPGRFSGRQFSNSRSEMNVSTLELGDSALYLCASSLAPSGYNEQFFGPGTRLTVL.

This clone was counted a few times. The gene calls are TRBV6-1 and TRBJ1-3; D perhaps matches TRBD1 (5 bases). This CDR3 is 16 amino acids long. Germline loops: CDR1 MNHNS, CDR2 SASEGT. V lost 6 bases and J lost 7, with 22 bases in between. The CDR3 region has the DNA TGTGCCAGCAGCGAATCCGGATATGGGGGGTACAACACCATATATTTT. Protein sequence: CASSESGYGGYNTIYF.

This CDR3 is CASSNIRDSTYNEQFF. In DNA form, the CDR3 reads TGTGCCAGCAGCAATATTAGGGACAGTACCTACAATGAGCAGTTCTTC. J is TRBJ2-1 and V is TRBV21-1; the table's D call TRBD1 went unverified against the DNA. TRBV21-1 is described as a pseudogene. The CDR3 consists of 16 residues.

The chain links TRBV15 to TRBJ2-5; the match to TRBD1 covers 7 bases. The CDR3 runs 14 residues. The germline gives CDR1 LNHNV, CDR2 YYDKDF (reference sequence). J was trimmed by 5 bases and V by 1 base; bases with no gene match: 4. CDR3 loop: CATSRVGRGETQYF. CDR3 coding DNA: TGTGCCACCAGCAGAGTGGGCAGGGGGGAGACCCAGTACTTC.

The chain couples TRBV6-6 to TRBJ1-2, with 8 bases lining up with TRBD1. The CDR3 contains 15 residues. CDR1 MNHNY and CDR2 SVGAGI come from the germline V gene (reference sequence). Unmatched junction bases numbered 9, after V lost 5 bases and J lost 4 bases. The CDR3 reads CASSPRQGPLYGYTF. In DNA, the CDR3 is TGTGCCAGCAGTCCTCGACAGGGGCCTCTCTATGGCTACACCTTC.

CDR3 DNA: TGCGCCAGCAGCCAAGACAGGGGGCTGAGCTATGGCTACACCTTC. Translated: CASSQDRGLSYGYTF. The chain uses TRBV4-3 and TRBJ1-2, with 8 bases fitting TRBD1. V shed 0 bases and J 4 bases; nucleotides not matched to a gene: 4. This CDR3 is 15 amino acids long. CDR1 is LGHNA, CDR2 YSLEER, per germline.

The chain employs TRBV10-1 and TRBJ2-7; 11 nucleotides agree with TRBD2. This CDR3 has 16 amino acids. Germline V gene sequence: CDR1 WNHNN, CDR2 SYGVQD (reference sequence). Losses at the gene ends were 3 bases for V and 2 bases for J; bases not matched to a gene: 6. CDR3 residues: CASSDSASGRPYEQYF. CDR3 nucleotide sequence: TGCGCCAGCAGTGACTCAGCTAGCGGGAGGCCCTACGAGCAGTACTTC.

The chain has TRBV5-4 and TRBJ2-2; TRBD2 aligns across 7 bases. Looked up from germline, CDR1 is SGHNT and CDR2 is YYREEE (reference sequence). J gave up 5 bases and V 4 bases, and 8 bases lay outside the gene matches. CDR3 size: 15 residues. In nucleotides, the CDR3 is TGTGCCAGCAGCGCGAGCGGGGCGAGAACCGGGGAGCTGTTTTTT. Protein: CASSASGARTGELFF.

The chain carries TRBV21-1 and TRBJ1-5. TRBV21-1 is classified as a pseudogene. The CDR3 has 20 residues. The CDR3 sequence is CASSKVPQPVEVGRNQPQHF. CDR3 DNA sequence: TGTGCCAGCAGCAAAGTGCCCCAGCCAGTCGAGGTCGGTCGCAATCAGCCCCAGCATTTT.

The J gene is TRBJ2-2, the V gene TRBV7-3, with D tentatively TRBD1 (6 bases). The CDR3 loop spans 16 amino acids. V lost 2 bases and J 1 base, leaving 11 bases between the germline ends. In germline, CDR1 is SGHTA, CDR2 FQGTGA. CDR3 bases: TGTGCCAGCAGCTTATCACCGGGACAGAACACCGGGGAGCTGTTTTTT. Encoded protein: CASSLSPGQNTGELFF.

The V gene is TRBV6-2 or TRBV6-3, the J gene TRBJ1-5; the match to TRBD1 covers 8 bases. The V gene's germline CDR1 is MNHEY and CDR2 SVGEGT. The CDR3 totals 18 residues. J was trimmed by 1 base and V by 2 bases; bases with no gene match: 10. The CDR3 protein is CASSYTAGGAYSNQPQHF. The CDR3 DNA follows: TGTGCCAGCAGTTACACGGCAGGGGGCGCTTACAGCAATCAGCCCCAGCATTTT.

This clone has just a few counts. The CDR3 loop reads CASSSTGINEKLFF. CDR3 DNA sequence: TGTGCCAGCAGCAGTACAGGGATCAATGAAAAACTGTTTTTT. This chain links TRBV7-8 with TRBJ1-4; perhaps TRBD1 as D (6 bases). This CDR3 is built from 14 residues. Germline V CDR1 and CDR2: SGHVS, FQNEAQ. The V end lost 5 bases, the J end lost 5 bases, and 12 bases lay between the germline ends.

This chain connects TRBV5-4 to TRBJ1-4; a possible D gene is TRBD1 (6 bases). V gave up 0 bases and J gave up 5 bases, with 14 bases separating them. This CDR3 spans 16 amino acids. Looked up from germline, CDR1 is SGHNT and CDR2 is YYREEE (reference sequence). CDR3 sequence (DNA): TGTGCCAGCAGCTTGGGGACAGAACAATTAAATGAAAAACTGTTTTTT. This gives the protein CASSLGTEQLNEKLFF. Full variable domain (remainder filled in from reference TRBV5-4 and TRBJ1-4): ETGVTQSPTHLIKTRGQQVTLRCSSQSGHNTVSWYQQALGQGPQFIFQYYREEENGRGNFPPRFSGLQFPNYSSELNVNALELDDSALYLCASSLGTEQLNEKLFFGSGTQLSVL.

This clone was recorded a few times. The DNA of the CDR3 is TGTGCCAGCCTCAGGGGGGACATATTGAACGCAGATACGCAGTATTTT. This codes for CASLRGDILNADTQYF. This chain joins TRBV7-8 and TRBJ2-3; a possible D gene is TRBD1 (7 bases). The V end was cut by 8 bases, the J end by 4 bases, with 22 bases between. Per the germline V gene, CDR1 is SGHVS and CDR2 is FQNEAQ. CDR3 length: 16 residues.

For the CDR3, the DNA is TGTGCCAGCAGTTCCCCGGGACAAAGCTTCTCTGGAAACACCATATATTTT. It encodes CASSSPGQSFSGNTIYF. The rearrangement joins TRBV28 to TRBJ1-3; TRBD1 might be the D (6 bases). The CDR3 has 17 residues. V lost 4 bases to trimming and J lost 0 bases, with 16 bases between them. Germline CDR1 reads MDHEN; CDR2 reads SYDVKM.

In its sample, this clone was seen a few times. The J gene is TRBJ2-7, the V gene TRBV28; weak D call: TRBD1 (6 bases). Germline CDR1 is MDHEN and CDR2 is SYDVKM. V was clipped by 10 bases and J by 3 bases, with 10 bases between them. The CDR3 extends over 11 amino acids. The DNA of the CDR3 is TGTGCCACAGAGGGGGACTACGAGCAGTACTTC. Translating gives CATEGDYEQYF.

The CDR3 DNA reads as TGTGCCAGTAGGTCTACAGGGACAGATACGCAGTATTTT. It translates to CASRSTGTDTQYF. The genes are TRBV19 and TRBJ2-3; a weak D match, TRBD1 (6 bases). Per germline, CDR1 LNHDA and CDR2 SQIVND (reference sequence). Trimming removed 6 bases from V and 3 bases from J, with 10 bases in between. The CDR3 is 13 residues long.

In its sample, this clone was seen once. This chain uses TRBV12-3 or TRBV12-4 with TRBJ1-5; no clear D. This CDR3 has 13 residues. Trimming removed 6 bases from V and 6 bases from J, with 12 bases in between. CDR3 coding DNA: TGTGCCAGCAGCAGAACTAGAAGTCAGCCCCAGCATTTT. Amino acids: CASSRTRSQPQHF.

This clone was recorded once. V and J are TRBV5-1 and TRBJ2-3, with 15 bases matching TRBD2. This CDR3 has 18 amino acids. The germline V gene encodes CDR1 SGHRS and CDR2 YFSETQ. V lost 4 bases to trimming and J lost 1 base; unmatched junction nucleotides: 7. CDR3 nucleotide sequence: TGCGCCAGCAGCAACGGACTAGCGGGAGGGCTGGGCACAGATACGCAGTATTTT. Protein: CASSNGLAGGLGTDTQYF.

J is TRBJ2-5 and V is TRBV18, with 7 bases fitting TRBD1. Germline loops: CDR1 KGHSH, CDR2 LQKENI. The CDR3 length is 14 residues. V lost 2 bases and J lost 1; bases outside the gene matches: 1. The CDR3 reads CASSPDRAQETQYF. The CDR3 bases are TGTGCCAGCTCACCAGACAGGGCCCAAGAGACCCAGTACTTC.

J is TRBJ1-3 and V is TRBV19; D call uncertain. The germline V gene encodes CDR1 LNHDA and CDR2 SQIVND (reference sequence). The length of the CDR3 is 15 residues. The V and J ends lost 5 bases and 1 base respectively, with 12 bases between them. The CDR3 DNA sequence: TGTGCCAGTAGTCGCGCGCATTCATCTGGAAACACCATATATTTT. This encodes CASSRAHSSGNTIYF.

The chain carries TRBV6-9 and TRBJ1-2, with 10 nucleotides matching TRBD1. V shed 3 bases, J shed 0 bases, and the junction held 7 bases outside the gene matches. From germline, CDR1 is MNHGY and CDR2 SVAAGI. CDR3 size: 17 residues. The CDR3 protein is CASSYRDRGSANYGYTF. CDR3 DNA sequence: TGTGCCAGCAGTTACCGGGACAGGGGCTCCGCTAACTATGGCTACACCTTC.

This clone was seen a handful of times. V is TRBV15 and J is TRBJ2-7; the D gene is possibly TRBD2 (6 bases). Trimming cost V 2 bases and J 7 bases, with 9 bases left between them. The CDR3 has 12 amino acids. Germline V gives CDR1 LNHNV, CDR2 YYDKDF (reference sequence). The DNA of the CDR3 is TGTGCCACCAGCAGACCCCGGGGGGAGCAGTACTTC. It translates to CATSRPRGEQYF.

A remark on this clone: A junction end diverges from the germline sequence, so it may reflect a read error. The V and J genes are TRBV7-2 and TRBJ2-5; possible D gene TRBD2, 6 bases. Germline V lookup: CDR1 SGHTA, CDR2 FQGNSA. CDR3 length: 14 amino acids. Here the CDR3 reads CASSLASGLETQYF. The CDR3 region has the DNA TGTGCCAGCAGCCTAGCGTCGGGGTTAGAGACCCAGTACTTC.

This chain links TRBV11-2 with TRBJ2-7; 8 bases match TRBD1. The germline CDR1 and CDR2 sequences are SGHAT and FQNNGV. The CDR3 is 14 residues long. The junction had 8 bases not matched to a gene; V was cut back by 4 bases and J by 6 bases. The CDR3, as DNA: TGTGCCAGCAGCTCATTTCGGACAGGGATCGAGCAGTACTTC. It translates to CASSSFRTGIEQYF.

The genes are TRBV30 and TRBJ2-2; 11 bases are shared with TRBD1. The CDR3 length is 15 residues. The V segment lost 1 base and the J segment 3 bases; nucleotides outside the gene matches: 1. Germline lookup yields CDR1 GTSNPN and CDR2 SVGIG (reference sequence). CDR3 loop: CAWSAGQGDTGELFF. CDR3 DNA sequence: TGTGCCTGGAGTGCGGGACAGGGGGACACCGGGGAGCTGTTTTTT. The whole variable domain, filled in from reference TRBV30 and TRBJ2-2, reads SQTIHQWPATLVQPVGSPLSLECTVEGTSNPNLYWYRQAAGRGLQLLFYSVGIGQISSEVPQNLSASRPQDRQFILSSKKLLLSDSGFYLCAWSAGQGDTGELFFGEGSRLTVL.